This T cell receptor beta chain comes out of a study of cytomegalovirus exposure and HLA in healthy donors. This clone occurred a few times. 60 Vbeta and 13 Jbeta primers were used in PCR. Sequencing was performed with immunoSEQ multiplex PCR; in TCRdb, only in-frame clones are kept and a portion is missing. The table lists over 130,000 clones, under 70% of them singletons. This receptor was taken from a woman in her sixties or seventies in good health and CMV-seronegative. The specimen was PBMCs.

CDR3 bases: TGTGCCAGCAGCTCAACGGGGGGGGGAGCGAAAGAGACCCAGTACTTC. Translated: CASSSTGGGAKETQYF. The V and J genes are TRBV7-3 and TRBJ2-5; 8 nucleotides align to TRBD2. The CDR3 sequence is 16 residues long. The J segment lost 3 bases and the V segment lost 4 bases, leaving 10 bases of the junction unmatched. Germline CDR1 reads SGHTA; CDR2 reads FQGTGA.